The source of this T cell receptor (beta chain) is a study of neurological immune-mediated disorders. This clonotype was seen many times. Each CDR3 protein gets one entry after TCRdb re-called the 5' RACE reads with MiXCR. The profile shows fewer than 90,000 distinct CDR3 sequences, about a tenth of them singletons. As to time point: longitudinal time-point 1 (baseline). V lost 0 bases and J 2 bases, leaving 10 bases between the germline ends. CDR3 length equals 15 residues. Germline V gene data show CDR1 as SGHRS and CDR2 as YFSETQ. The TCR sequence derives from a man younger than 45 in good health. Sequencing was performed on PBMCs. This sequence joins TRBV5-1 and TRBJ2-3; D gene uncertain. As DNA, the CDR3 is TGCGCCAGCAGCTTGGAAGGGTCCAACACAGATACGCAGTATTTT. Protein product: CASSLEGSNTDTQYF. The variable domain in full, completed from reference TRBV5-1 and TRBJ2-3, reads KAGVTQTPRYLIKTRGQQVTLSCSPISGHRSVSWYQQTPGQGLQFLFEYFSETQRNKGNFPGRFSGRQFSNSRSEMNVSTLELGDSALYLCASSLEGSNTDTQYFGPGTRLTVL.